This entry features one T cell receptor (beta chain) sequence. The data originate from a study of CD8 T cells in Susac syndrome. The CDR3 runs 15 residues. Germline values: CDR1 LNHDA, CDR2 SQIVND (reference sequence). The V segment lost 4 bases and the J segment 5 bases; nucleotides outside the gene matches: 8. Reverse transcription of about 0.5 to 1 ug RNA was carried out with random hexamers. Via MiXCR, TCRdb re-called the immunoSEQ multiplex PCR reads, giving one row per CDR3 protein. The data contain tens of thousands of distinct CDR3 sequences, roughly 95% of them singletons. In blood CD8+ and CD4+ T cells, TCR beta underwent sequencing.

The clonotype comes from a human donor with multiple sclerosis. V and J are TRBV19 and TRBJ2-5, with TRBD1 matching 9 bases. Sequences were obtained from CD4+ T cells from PBMCs. The CDR3 spells CASSTPGTGPETQYF. CDR3 in DNA: TGTGCCAGTAGTACCCCTGGGACAGGGCCGGAGACCCAGTACTTC.